This T cell receptor (beta chain) derives from a study of cytomegalovirus exposure and HLA in healthy donors. Of note for this clone: Its antigen is as yet unknown.

PCR was performed using 60 Vbeta and 13 Jbeta primers. Assay: immunoSEQ multiplex PCR; the TCRdb copy retains only in-frame clones and omits some. The sample has approximately 88,000 clones; around 64% are singletons. General study points: According to the study, around 160 TCR beta chains were cytomegalovirus-associated. Across donors, presence/absence analyses took sequencing depth to be roughly uniform. Within a later analysis, the majority of CMV-associated TCR beta chains appeared HLA-restricted. The likely origin of a cluster of highly shared sequence variants was a sequencing artifact.

This clonotype originated in a man in his 60s in good health and CMV-seronegative. What was sequenced was PBMCs.

CDR3 coding DNA: TGTGCCAGCAGCCAAGGGGGTTACGAGCAGTACTTC. Translating gives CASSQGGYEQYF. V and J are TRBV2 and TRBJ2-7; possibly TRBD1 for D (6 bases). The V end was cut by 6 bases, the J end by 4 bases, with 10 bases between. The CDR3 is 12 residues long. CDR1 is SNHLY, CDR2 FYNNEI, per germline. Full variable domain (rest looked up from reference TRBV2 and TRBJ2-7): EPEVTQTPSHQVTQMGQEVILRCVPISNHLYFYWYRQILGQKVEFLVSFYNNEISEKSEIFDDQFSVERPDGSNFTLKIRSTKLEDSAMYFCASSQGGYEQYFGPGTRLTVT.